One sample yielded the 5 T cell receptor beta chains listed below, sequenced in a study of blood T cell repertoires in COVID-19. The assay was immunoSEQ multiplex PCR, and TCRdb's table has in-frame clones only and misses some. Here the sample spans hundreds of thousands of clones, roughly 90% being singletons. Material: PBMCs or T cells enriched from blood (not recorded which). These receptors came from a woman aged 45-65 years who had recovered from COVID-19.

This clone appeared a single time. This chain connects TRBV12-3 or TRBV12-4 to TRBJ2-7; possibly TRBD1 for D (6 bases). The CDR3 is 13 residues long. V shed 6 bases and J shed 0 bases, with 9 bases lying between them. The CDR3 region has the DNA TGTGCCAGCAGGGGGACACCCTCCTACGAGCAGTACTTC. Its protein is CASRGTPSYEQYF.

This clone was seen once. V is TRBV5-1 and J is TRBJ1-1; 7 positions match TRBD1. Trimming at V came to 4 bases and at J to 8 bases, leaving 8 bases not matched to a gene. This CDR3 contains 13 residues. Germline loops: CDR1 SGHRS, CDR2 YFSETQ. The CDR3 sequence: CASSAGGTVEAFF. CDR3 coding DNA: TGCGCCAGCAGCGCGGGGGGGACAGTCGAAGCTTTCTTT.

This chain links TRBV30 with TRBJ1-1; unclear D gene. This CDR3 contains 14 residues. Germline values: CDR1 GTSNPN, CDR2 SVGIG (reference sequence). Between the trimmed V and J ends, which lost 3 bases and 1 base, there was a span of 12 bases. CDR3 sequence: CAWSAGDKNTEAFF. The DNA of the CDR3 is TGTGCCTGGAGCGCAGGCGATAAGAACACTGAAGCTTTCTTT.

The J gene is TRBJ1-5, the V gene TRBV30; TRBD1 agrees at 7 bases. In germline, CDR1 is GTSNPN, CDR2 SVGIG (reference sequence). This CDR3 region has 13 residues. V shed 4 bases, J shed 15 bases, and the junction held 15 bases outside the gene matches. The CDR3 sequence is CAWKHTSGTAWHF. The CDR3 coding sequence is TGTGCCTGGAAACACACTTCCGGGACAGCCTGGCATTTT. Variable domain in full (rest from reference TRBV30 and TRBJ1-5): SQTIHQWPATLVQPVGSPLSLECTVEGTSNPNLYWYRQAAGRGLQLLFYSVGIGQISSEVPQNLSASRPQDRQFILSSKKLLLSDSGFYLCAWKHTSGTAWHFGDGTRLSIL.

The V gene is TRBV28, the J gene TRBJ1-2; D is unresolved. The CDR3 covers 13 residues. Germline V gene data show CDR1 as MDHEN and CDR2 as SYDVKM. The V gene lost 6 bases and the J gene lost 4 bases, with 12 bases spanning the gap. CDR3 coding DNA: TGTGCCAGCAGCCCACCCCGGGGCTATGGCTACACCTTC. Residues: CASSPPRGYGYTF.